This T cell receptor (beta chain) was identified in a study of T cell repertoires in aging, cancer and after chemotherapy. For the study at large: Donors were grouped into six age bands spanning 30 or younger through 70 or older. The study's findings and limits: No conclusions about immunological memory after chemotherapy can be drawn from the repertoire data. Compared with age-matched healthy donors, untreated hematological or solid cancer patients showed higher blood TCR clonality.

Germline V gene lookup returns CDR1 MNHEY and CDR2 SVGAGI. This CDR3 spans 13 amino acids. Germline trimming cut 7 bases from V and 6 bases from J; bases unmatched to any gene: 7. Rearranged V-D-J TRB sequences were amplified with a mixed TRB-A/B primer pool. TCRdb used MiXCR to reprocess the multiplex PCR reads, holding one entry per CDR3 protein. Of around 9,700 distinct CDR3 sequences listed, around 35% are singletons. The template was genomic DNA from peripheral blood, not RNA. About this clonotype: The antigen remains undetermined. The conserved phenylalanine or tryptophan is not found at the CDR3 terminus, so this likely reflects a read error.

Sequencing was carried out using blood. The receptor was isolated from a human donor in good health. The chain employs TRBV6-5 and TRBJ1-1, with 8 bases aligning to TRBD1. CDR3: CASIRQGIPEAFS. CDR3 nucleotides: TGTGCCAGCATAAGACAGGGGATCCCTGAAGCTTTCTCT.